This TCR beta chain was documented in a study of T cell responses to AZD1222 COVID-19 vaccine (dated by TCRdb to the early 2020s). Turning to the overall study: AZD1222 recipients whose second dose came at about 4 weeks and those whose second dose came at about 12 weeks were combined into one group, since spike-specific TCR depth and breadth did not differ between the two schedules. A total of 230 to 250 trial participants underwent TCR sequencing, of whom 200 to 220 received two doses of AZD1222 and about 26 received two doses of the MenACWY control vaccine. Enrollment into the trials was organized by age into subgroups of 18-55, 56-69 and 70-plus years, and those subgroups contained roughly 160, 29 and 62 TCR-sequenced participants, respectively.

The CDR3 regions of human TCRbeta chains were analyzed by immunosequencing. In the source study's methods: Repertoire TCRs were matched against a reference library of SARS-CoV-2-specific TCRs generated with the MIRA antigen-specificity platform. Breadth meant the fraction of unique TCRs that were SARS-CoV-2-associated, whereas depth meant the fraction of total T cells that were SARS-CoV-2-associated. Each spike-specific TCR was assigned to its reactive spike region and to a CD4 or CD8 class using the MIRA data. Log10-transformed breadth and depth values were compared by one-way ANOVA with Sidak's multiple comparisons tests. Entries here come from immuneACCESS through TCRdb and include only in-frame sequences with V and J called. Some clones fail to appear in such tables; in the studies checked, an unresolved V gene covers under half of the shortfall, and the cause of the remainder is unknown. The V and J calls and clone size come from that table; D and trimming were worked out from the DNA. Within this sample are approximately 110,000 clones, with around 92% of them counted one time only. Of the sample, approximately 4.2% falls within the top ten clones.

Study-level results and caveats: The 56-69-year group was small, and its depth increase did not reach significance, likely because of low power. After two AZD1222 doses, both the breadth and the depth of spike-specific TCRs were significantly higher than at day 0 and than in MenACWY recipients. Reportedly, almost half of the unique spike-specific TCRs recognized epitopes lying outside the regions that are mutated in the B.1.351 and B.1.1.7 variants. Participants were mostly white British and included more females than males, and it was suggested by the authors that clonal diversity may have been underestimated. Conclusions about previously exposed vaccinees are limited because only a handful of AZD1222 recipients were SARS-CoV-2 seropositive at baseline. The whole spike protein was spanned by vaccine-associated CD4 TCRs, and dominant responses were seen in regions 160-218 and 743-854. Because no day 14 peak-response samples were available, repertoires were characterized only after the peak T cell response.

The meaning of the sample's time point label: baseline before first vaccination. The vaccinee samples were drawn from two UK trials, COV001 and COV002, one of which was a single-blind randomized controlled phase 2/3 trial testing AZD1222 (ChAdOx1 nCoV-19) in healthy adults. For TCRbeta chain sequencing, PBMC samples from trial participants were taken at day 0 and at day 28 after the second dose. V lost 6 bases and J lost 6 bases, and the count of bases not matched to a germline gene is 7. The CDR3 has 15 amino acids, counting the end cysteine and phenylalanine. CDR3 DNA only is kept here, 45 bases in frame from base 1. Reading the germline V gene gives CDR1 MDHEN and CDR2 SYDVKM. A note on this clone: It lacks a known antigen. The input lacks base qualities; no much larger clone sits a single base away.

Sequenced material: peripheral blood, taken on day 0 of AZD1222 vaccination. The chain is encoded by TRBV28 joined to TRBJ1-6; 8 central bases correspond to TRBD1. The sequence was collected from an adult in good health. The CDR3 in this case is CASSSPGQGNSPLHF. The nucleotide sequence is given as TGTGCCAGCAGCTCCCCCGGACAGGGTAATTCACCCCTCCACTTT.